This TCR beta chain was recovered during a study of T-cell reconstitution after alpha-beta-depleted transplantation in children. Only a few counts were recorded for this clonotype. A TCRbeta library incorporating unique molecular identifiers was prepared. TCRdb re-called the PCR reads with MiXCR, one entry per CDR3 protein. The profile shows hundreds of thousands of distinct CDR3 sequences, around a sixth of them singletons. CDR1 SEHNR and CDR2 FQNEAQ come from the germline V gene (reference sequence). V lost 0 bases to trimming and J lost 3 bases; unmatched junction nucleotides: 7. The CDR3 has 17 residues.

The source was PBMCs from the stem cell graft donor, collected from the stem cell graft. The chain employs TRBV7-9 and TRBJ2-1, with 8 nucleotides matching TRBD2. The receptor was derived from a human donor who donated a stem cell graft to a child with acute myeloid leukemia. CDR3 residues: CASSLARGVAHYNEQFF. The CDR3 DNA reads as TGTGCCAGCAGCTTAGCGCGGGGGGTCGCCCACTACAATGAGCAGTTCTTC.